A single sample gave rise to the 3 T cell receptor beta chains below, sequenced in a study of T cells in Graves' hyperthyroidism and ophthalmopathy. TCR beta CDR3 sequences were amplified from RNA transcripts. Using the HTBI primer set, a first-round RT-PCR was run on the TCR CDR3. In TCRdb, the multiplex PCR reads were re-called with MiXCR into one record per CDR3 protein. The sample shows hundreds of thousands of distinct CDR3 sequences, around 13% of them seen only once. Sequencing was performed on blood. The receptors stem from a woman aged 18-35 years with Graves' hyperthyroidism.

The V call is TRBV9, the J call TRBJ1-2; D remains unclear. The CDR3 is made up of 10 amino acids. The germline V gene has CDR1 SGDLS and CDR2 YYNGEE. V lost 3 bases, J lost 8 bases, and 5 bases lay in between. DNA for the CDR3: TGTGCCAGCAGCGGAGTCGGCTACACCTTC. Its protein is CASSGVGYTF.

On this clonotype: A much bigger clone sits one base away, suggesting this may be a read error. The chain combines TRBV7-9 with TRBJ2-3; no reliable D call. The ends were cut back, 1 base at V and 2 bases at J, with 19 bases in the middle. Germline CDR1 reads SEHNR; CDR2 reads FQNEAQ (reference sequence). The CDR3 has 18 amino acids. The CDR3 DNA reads TGTGCCAGCAGCTTAGGATATCAGAACACCCACGACACAGATACGCAGTATTTT. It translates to CASSLGYQNTHDTDTQYF.

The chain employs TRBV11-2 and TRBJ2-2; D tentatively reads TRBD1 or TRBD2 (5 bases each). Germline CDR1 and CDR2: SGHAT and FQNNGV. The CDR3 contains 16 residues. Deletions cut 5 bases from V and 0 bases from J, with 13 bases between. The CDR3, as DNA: TGTGCCAGCAGCGGGGGAAGGGGTTCGAACACCGGGGAGCTGTTTTTT. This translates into CASSGGRGSNTGELFF.